The entry that follows covers one T cell receptor (beta chain) sequence. Its antigen is undetermined. The record originates from a study of somatic mutations in cytotoxic T cells in rheumatoid arthritis. At the level of the study: Patient blood (approximately 30 ml EDTA) was collected right after diagnosis, preceding any treatment. Study-wide findings and caveats: Within the rheumatoid arthritis patients, CD8+ clonality went up as age increased (Spearman r of about 0.52). The same was not true of the healthy controls.

Produced via immunoSEQ multiplex PCR; TCRdb's table is partial and in-frame only. The top ten clones hold 7.5% of a sample with 3,000 to 4,000 clones, approximately 94% of them seen once. J gave up 2 bases and V 3 bases, and 7 bases lay outside the gene matches. This CDR3 contains 16 residues. Germline V gene sequence: CDR1 SGDLS, CDR2 YYNGEE. The chain is built from TRBV9 and TRBJ2-3; TRBD2 aligns across 9 bases. Sequenced input: CD8+ T cells sorted from blood. The TCR sequence derives from a woman aged 60-75 years with rheumatoid arthritis. CDR3 DNA: TGTGCCAGCAGCGCAGGAGCGGGGGGCCTCACAGATACGCAGTATTTT. It specifies CASSAGAGGLTDTQYF.